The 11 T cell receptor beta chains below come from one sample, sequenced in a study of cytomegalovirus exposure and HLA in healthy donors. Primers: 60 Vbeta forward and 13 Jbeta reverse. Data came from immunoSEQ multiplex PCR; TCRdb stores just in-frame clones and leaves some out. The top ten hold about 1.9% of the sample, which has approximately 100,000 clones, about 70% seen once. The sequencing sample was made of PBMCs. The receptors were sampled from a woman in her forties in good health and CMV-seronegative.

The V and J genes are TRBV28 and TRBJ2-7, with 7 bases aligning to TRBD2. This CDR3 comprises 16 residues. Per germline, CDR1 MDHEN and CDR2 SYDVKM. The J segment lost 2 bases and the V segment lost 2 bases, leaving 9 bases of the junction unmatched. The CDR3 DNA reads TGTGCCAGCAGTTTAAAGGCCGGGAGGTTCACCTACGAGCAGTACTTC. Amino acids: CASSLKAGRFTYEQYF.

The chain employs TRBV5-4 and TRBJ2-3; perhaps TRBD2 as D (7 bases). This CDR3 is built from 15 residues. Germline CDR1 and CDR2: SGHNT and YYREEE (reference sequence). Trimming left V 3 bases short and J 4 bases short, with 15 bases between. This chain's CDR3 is CASSSSSRGPDTQYF. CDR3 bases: TGTGCCAGCAGCTCCTCCTCGCGGGGGCCAGATACGCAGTATTTT.

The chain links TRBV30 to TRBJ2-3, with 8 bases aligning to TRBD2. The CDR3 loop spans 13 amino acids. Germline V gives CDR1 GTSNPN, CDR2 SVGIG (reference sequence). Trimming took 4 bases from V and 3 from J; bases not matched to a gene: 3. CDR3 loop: CAWNRGGTDTQYF. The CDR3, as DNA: TGTGCCTGGAACCGGGGGGGAACAGATACGCAGTATTTT.

CDR3 nucleotides: TGTGCCAGCAGTCTAATGGACAGGGGGTACCAAGAGACCCAGTACTTC. Translated: CASSLMDRGYQETQYF. The rearrangement joins TRBV7-9 to TRBJ2-5, with 10 nucleotides matching TRBD1. J lost 0 bases, V lost 6 bases, and 7 bases had no gene match. Germline V CDR1 and CDR2: SEHNR, FQNEAQ (reference sequence). This CDR3 comprises 16 residues.

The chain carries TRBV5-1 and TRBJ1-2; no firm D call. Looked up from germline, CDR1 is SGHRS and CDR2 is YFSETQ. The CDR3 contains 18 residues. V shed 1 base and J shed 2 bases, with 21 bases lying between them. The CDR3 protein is CASSLRVGGSGRNYGYTF. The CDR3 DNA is TGCGCCAGCAGCTTGAGAGTCGGAGGTAGCGGGAGAAACTATGGCTACACCTTC. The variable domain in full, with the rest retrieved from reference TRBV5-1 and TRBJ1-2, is KAGVTQTPRYLIKTRGQQVTLSCSPISGHRSVSWYQQTPGQGLQFLFEYFSETQRNKGNFPGRFSGRQFSNSRSEMNVSTLELGDSALYLCASSLRVGGSGRNYGYTFGSGTRLTVV.

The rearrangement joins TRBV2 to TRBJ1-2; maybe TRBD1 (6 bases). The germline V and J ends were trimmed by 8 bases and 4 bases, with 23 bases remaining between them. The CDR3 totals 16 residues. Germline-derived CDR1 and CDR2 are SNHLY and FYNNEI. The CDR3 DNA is TGTGCCAGCGACACGCGGACGGACAGTTCGATCTATGGCTACACCTTC. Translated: CASDTRTDSSIYGYTF.

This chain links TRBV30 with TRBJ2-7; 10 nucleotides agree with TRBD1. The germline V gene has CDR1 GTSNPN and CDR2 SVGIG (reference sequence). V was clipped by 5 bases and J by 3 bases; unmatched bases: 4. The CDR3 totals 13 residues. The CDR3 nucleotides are TGTGCCTGGGGACGGGACAGGGGCTACGAGCAGTACTTC. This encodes CAWGRDRGYEQYF.

CDR3 region: CASRHTGASNQPQHF. CDR3 nucleotides: TGTGCCAGCAGACACACAGGGGCTAGCAATCAGCCCCAGCATTTT. The rearrangement uses TRBV7-6 and TRBJ1-5, with 7 bases lining up with TRBD1. After removal of 6 bases from V and 0 bases from J, the junction contained 5 bases not matched to a gene. In germline, CDR1 is SGHVS, CDR2 FNYEAQ. The CDR3 length is 15 residues.

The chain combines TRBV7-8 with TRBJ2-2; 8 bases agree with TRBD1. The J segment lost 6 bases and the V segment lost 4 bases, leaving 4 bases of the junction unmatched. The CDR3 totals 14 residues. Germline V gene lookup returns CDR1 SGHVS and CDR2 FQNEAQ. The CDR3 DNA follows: TGTGCCAGCAGCTCGAACAGGGGGTCCGGGGAGCTGTTTTTT. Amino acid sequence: CASSSNRGSGELFF.

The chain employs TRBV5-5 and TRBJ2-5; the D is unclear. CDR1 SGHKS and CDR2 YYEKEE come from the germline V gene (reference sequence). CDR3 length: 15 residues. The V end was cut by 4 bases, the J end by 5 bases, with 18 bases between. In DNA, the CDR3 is TGTGCCAGCAGCCCCCTCGCGGCGGTGGTGGAGACCCAGTACTTC. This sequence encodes CASSPLAAVVETQYF.

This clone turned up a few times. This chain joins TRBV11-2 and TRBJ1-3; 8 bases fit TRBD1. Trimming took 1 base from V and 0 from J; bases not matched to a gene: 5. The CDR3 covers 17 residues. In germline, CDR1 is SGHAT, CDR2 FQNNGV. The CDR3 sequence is CASSLAGTGHSGNTIYF. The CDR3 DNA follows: TGTGCCAGCAGCTTAGCCGGGACAGGTCACTCTGGAAACACCATATATTTT.